The 15 T cell receptor beta chains presented below share a single source sample, sequenced in a study of cytomegalovirus exposure and HLA in healthy donors. The PCR made use of 60 Vbeta and 13 Jbeta primers. The protocol was immunoSEQ multiplex PCR, while the TCRdb copy is restricted to in-frame clones and leaves out a portion. This sample has fewer than 200,000 clones, with 75% to 90% found just once. Specimen: PBMCs. These receptors were taken from a boy aged 5 to 17 in good health and CMV-seronegative.

This clone was picked up one time. The genes are TRBV6-1 and TRBJ2-7; 7 bases are shared with TRBD1. V gave up 0 bases and J gave up 3 bases; unmatched junction bases: 5. The V gene's germline CDR1 is MNHNS and CDR2 SASEGT. This CDR3 region has 15 residues. The CDR3 region has the DNA TGTGCCAGCAGTGAAGCCCGGGACAGCTACTACGAGCAGTACTTC. Its translation is CASSEARDSYYEQYF.

This CDR3 reads CATSRDQGSGYTF. The CDR3, as DNA: TGTGCCACCAGCAGAGATCAGGGGTCAGGCTACACCTTC. The rearrangement links TRBV15 to TRBJ1-2, with D perhaps TRBD1 (6 bases). Germline values: CDR1 LNHNV, CDR2 YYDKDF (reference sequence). Trimming cost V 0 bases and J 8 bases, with 10 bases left between them. CDR3 size: 13 residues.

The chain joins TRBV6-5 to TRBJ1-2, with TRBD1 matching 11 bases. CDR3 length: 12 amino acids. Germline V CDR1 and CDR2: MNHEY, SVGAGI. DNA of the CDR3: TGTGCGATACGGGACAGGGGGTATGGCTACACCTTC. Its translation: CAIRDRGYGYTF.

This sequence joins TRBV11-3 and TRBJ2-5, with a weak D call TRBD2 (5 bases). Trimming cost V 5 bases and J 0 bases, with 16 bases left between them. CDR1 and CDR2 (germline): SGHNT, YENEEA. This CDR3 region has 16 residues. CDR3: CASSLLAFLNQETQYF. In DNA form, the CDR3 reads TGTGCCAGCAGCCTCTTAGCGTTCCTGAACCAAGAGACCCAGTACTTC.

The J gene is TRBJ2-3, the V gene TRBV19; possibly TRBD2 for D (5 bases). The length of the CDR3 is 16 residues. Germline lookup yields CDR1 LNHDA and CDR2 SQIVND (reference sequence). Trimming stripped 3 bases from V and 0 bases from J, with 13 bases between. The CDR3 DNA reads TGTGCCAGTAGTATGAGGCTAGCTATTAGCACAGATACGCAGTATTTT. Translated, it gives CASSMRLAISTDTQYF.

The chain has TRBV2 and TRBJ1-5; D not certain. Germline assignment: CDR1 SNHLY and CDR2 FYNNEI. This CDR3 is built from 14 residues. The germline V and J ends were trimmed by 7 bases and 4 bases, with 14 bases remaining between them. Here the CDR3 DNA reads TGTGCCAGCAAGATGGACGGCGGGAATCAGCCCCAGCATTTT. Amino acids: CASKMDGGNQPQHF.

The chain employs TRBV29-1 and TRBJ1-1; 9 nucleotides agree with TRBD1. The J segment lost 6 bases and the V segment lost 1 base, leaving 3 bases of the junction unmatched. Per the germline V gene, CDR1 is SQVTM and CDR2 is ANQGSEA. This CDR3 is 13 amino acids long. The CDR3 loop is CSVEGDRDPEAFF. The CDR3 nucleotides read TGCAGCGTTGAAGGGGACAGGGACCCTGAAGCTTTCTTT.

The rearrangement joins TRBV5-8 to TRBJ2-1, with no clear D. V shed 2 bases and J shed 0 bases, with 9 bases lying between them. There are 15 residues in the CDR3. Germline CDR1 and CDR2: SGHTS and YDEGEE. The DNA for the CDR3 is TGTGCCAGCAGCTTCAGGATCGGCTCCTACAATGAGCAGTTCTTC. Encoded protein: CASSFRIGSYNEQFF.

This rearrangement joins TRBV4-2 to TRBJ2-7; 11 bases match TRBD2. The CDR3 length is 17 residues. J was trimmed by 4 bases and V by 1 base; bases with no gene match: 9. Germline loops: CDR1 LGHNA, CDR2 YNFKEQ. In DNA form, the CDR3 reads TGTGCCAGCAGCCAAGGTAGCGGGGGGGTTGGTGGGTACGAGCAGTACTTC. It translates to CASSQGSGGVGGYEQYF.

The chain joins TRBV12-5 to TRBJ2-7; TRBD1 might be the D (6 bases). Germline V CDR1 and CDR2: LGHNT, FRNRAP. The V end lost 0 bases, the J end lost 0 bases, and 12 bases lay between the germline ends. This CDR3 is built from 16 residues. In DNA form, the CDR3 reads TGTGCTAGTGGTTTGGTCACAGGGTCGTCCTCCTACGAGCAGTACTTC. Amino acid sequence: CASGLVTGSSSYEQYF.

The chain links TRBV5-6 to TRBJ1-5, with 8 bases lining up with TRBD1. Unmatched junction bases numbered 4, after V lost 4 bases and J lost 7 bases. Germline-derived CDR1 and CDR2 are SGHDT and YYEEEE. The CDR3 has 13 residues. The CDR3 here is CASSRTGSQPQHF. For the CDR3, the DNA is TGTGCCAGCAGCAGGACAGGGTCCCAGCCCCAGCATTTT.

V usage is TRBV27 and J usage is TRBJ2-7; weak D call: TRBD1 (5 bases). CDR1 and CDR2 (germline): MNHEY, SMNVEV (reference sequence). The V end was cut by 11 bases, the J end by 0 bases, with 8 bases between. This CDR3 has 11 amino acids. The CDR3 DNA reads as TGTGCCGGGCAGGGCTCCTACGAGCAGTACTTC. Amino acids: CAGQGSYEQYF.

The rearrangement joins TRBV5-1 to TRBJ2-2; TRBD2 matches at 7 bases. Germline assignment: CDR1 SGHRS and CDR2 YFSETQ. V gave up 4 bases and J gave up 2 bases; unmatched junction bases: 11. This CDR3 contains 17 residues. DNA for the CDR3: TGCGCCAGCAGCACAAGTCGGCAGGGACTAAACACCGGGGAGCTGTTTTTT. Its translation: CASSTSRQGLNTGELFF.

V is TRBV11-2 and J is TRBJ1-1, with TRBD1 matching over 8 bases. With V trimmed by 1 base and J by 4 bases, 5 bases remained unmatched. CDR1 and CDR2 (germline): SGHAT, FQNNGV. The CDR3 contains 15 residues. The CDR3 nucleotides are TGTGCCAGCAGCTTAGCTGGGCAGGGGGCCACTGAAGCTTTCTTT. Amino acid sequence: CASSLAGQGATEAFF.

This clone was observed a few times. V usage is TRBV5-6 and J usage is TRBJ1-1; TRBD1 matches at 7 bases. V was pared by 5 bases and J by 9 bases, with 7 bases of the junction left unmatched. This CDR3 region has 12 residues. The V gene's germline CDR1 is SGHDT and CDR2 YYEEEE. Written as DNA, the CDR3 is TGTGCCAGCAGTTCGGGAAGGGGGCAAGCTTTCTTT. As protein: CASSSGRGQAFF.